Listed below are T cell receptor beta chains from one sample, sequenced in a study of cytomegalovirus exposure and HLA in healthy donors. TCRdb keeps only in-frame clones here, not all; method: immunoSEQ multiplex PCR. Among 160,000 or so clones listed, around 79% were seen once. Material: PBMCs. The receptor source for this set is a middle-aged man in good health and CMV-seronegative. Both conserved end residues are part of each CDR3. The D gene is left open where the match is weak. For some rows the clone size is stated as once, few or many, or as a class when expanded; others skip it.

clone size,D gene,J gene,V gene,CDR3 protein,CDR3 DNA
-,-,TRBJ2-4,TRBV28,CASSLSGAKNSQYF,TGTGCCAGCAGTTTATCAGGGGCCAAAAACAGTCAGTACTTC
-,-,TRBJ1-4,TRBV18,CASSPSRTNEKLFF,TGTGCCAGCTCACCAAGCAGGACTAATGAAAAACTGTTTTTT
-,TRBD2,TRBJ2-7,TRBV5-6,CASSLVGSVAGDYEQYF,TGTGCCAGCAGCTTGGTTGGGTCCGTAGCGGGTGACTACGAGCAGTACTTC
once,TRBD2,TRBJ2-7,TRBV14,CASTRGDSYEQYF,TGTGCCAGCACGCGGGGGGATTCCTACGAGCAGTACTTC
few,TRBD2,TRBJ2-2,TRBV5-8,CASSGRLARSFGGELFF,TGTGCCAGCAGCGGAAGACTAGCGAGAAGCTTCGGCGGGGAGCTGTTTTTT
-,-,TRBJ2-5,TRBV29-1,CSVVRMRKTQETQYF,TGCAGCGTTGTGAGGATGCGGAAAACCCAAGAGACCCAGTACTTC
-,-,TRBJ1-5,TRBV19,CASRSSLGVNQPQHF,TGTGCCAGTAGAAGCTCCCTCGGGGTCAATCAGCCCCAGCATTTT
-,TRBD1,TRBJ2-1,TRBV6-1,CATAGGVILKQFF,TGTGCCACTGCAGGGGGCGTAATATTAAAGCAGTTCTTC
-,-,TRBJ1-3,TRBV2,CASSRRQDSGNTIYF,TGTGCCAGCAGTAGAAGACAGGATTCAGGAAACACCATATATTTT
-,-,TRBJ2-2,TRBV28,CASSLLRNTGELFF,TGTGCCAGCAGTCTGCTAAGGAACACCGGGGAGCTGTTTTTT
few,TRBD1,TRBJ2-5,TRBV27,CASSLSPGGESETQYF,TGTGCCAGCAGTTTATCTCCAGGGGGCGAGTCGGAGACCCAGTACTTC
-,-,TRBJ2-7,TRBV10-3,CAISSIDYEQYF,TGTGCCATCAGTTCGATAGACTACGAGCAGTACTTC
-,-,TRBJ2-3,TRBV18,CASSPGGDTQYF,TGTGCCAGCTCACCAGGGGGGGATACGCAGTATTTT
-,TRBD1,TRBJ2-1,TRBV19,CASSTMGQGGIYNEQFF,TGTGCCAGTAGTACAATGGGACAGGGTGGGATATACAATGAGCAGTTCTTC
-,TRBD1,TRBJ2-7,TRBV7-9,CASSLDPGQGAYEQYF,TGTGCCAGCAGCTTAGACCCGGGACAGGGGGCCTACGAGCAGTACTTC
-,TRBD2,TRBJ2-3,TRBV5-4,CASSLGRTSGKGDTQYF,TGTGCCAGCAGCTTGGGGCGGACTAGCGGGAAGGGTGATACGCAGTATTTT
once,TRBD1,TRBJ2-1,TRBV6-1,CASSERGRGQYNEQFF,TGTGCCAGCAGTGAACGAGGACGGGGACAGTACAATGAGCAGTTCTTC
once,TRBD2,TRBJ2-3,TRBV7-2,CASSPGTSGRPDTQYF,TGTGCCAGCAGCCCCGGGACTAGCGGGAGGCCAGATACGCAGTATTTT
-,-,TRBJ1-5,TRBV2,CASSGPRGNQPQHF,TGTGCCAGCAGCGGTCCGCGGGGCAATCAGCCCCAGCATTTT
-,TRBD1,TRBJ1-2,TRBV5-4,CASSVSNRGNYGHTF,TGTGCCAGCAGCGTATCTAACAGGGGGAACTATGGCCACACCTTC
few,TRBD1,TRBJ2-7,TRBV15,CATSLDRGREQYF,TGTGCCACCAGCTTGGACAGGGGCCGTGAGCAGTACTTC
once,-,TRBJ2-7,TRBV7-8,CASGGDSYEQYF,TGTGCCAGCGGAGGGGATTCCTACGAGCAGTACTTC
-,-,TRBJ2-3,TRBV2,CASSEASRGSTDTQYF,TGTGCCAGCAGTGAAGCTTCGCGGGGCAGCACAGATACGCAGTATTTT
-,TRBD2,TRBJ2-1,TRBV7-6,CASSPRRGIYNEQFF,TGTGCCAGCAGCCCCCGGCGGGGGATCTACAATGAGCAGTTCTTC
-,TRBD2,TRBJ2-1,TRBV11-3,CASSSFSSGFYNEQFF,TGTGCCAGCAGCTCTTTCTCTAGCGGCTTCTACAATGAGCAGTTCTTC
-,TRBD2,TRBJ2-1,TRBV19,CASNPSGRENEQFF,TGTGCCAGTAACCCTAGCGGGAGGGAGAATGAGCAGTTCTTC
once,-,TRBJ2-5,TRBV19,CATRGGRETQYF,TGTGCCACCCGCGGGGGCCGGGAGACCCAGTACTTC
-,-,TRBJ1-5,TRBV6-6,CASSYSQQYSNQPQHF,TGTGCCAGCAGTTACTCGCAACAATATAGCAATCAGCCCCAGCATTTT
-,-,TRBJ2-1,TRBV29-1,CSVVHRDSYNEQFF,TGCAGCGTTGTCCACAGGGACTCCTACAATGAGCAGTTCTTC
-,TRBD2,TRBJ2-7,TRBV7-8,CASSLPSGSSYEQYF,TGTGCCAGCAGCCTCCCAAGCGGGAGCTCCTACGAGCAGTACTTC
-,TRBD2,TRBJ2-3,TRBV5-4,CASSSGLAKDTQYF,TGTGCCAGCAGCTCGGGACTAGCAAAAGATACGCAGTATTTT
few,TRBD2,TRBJ2-7,TRBV6-6,CASSYSGGSSYEQYF,TGTGCCAGCAGTTACTCGGGGGGGAGCTCCTACGAGCAGTACTTC
-,-,TRBJ2-7,TRBV7-2,CASSFSRGSYEQYF,TGTGCCAGCAGCTTCTCACGGGGCTCCTACGAGCAGTACTTC
-,-,TRBJ1-4,TRBV19,CASSEPGRGKYLEKLFF,TGTGCCAGTAGCGAACCCGGAAGGGGAAAGTACCTTGAAAAACTGTTTTTT
-,TRBD2,TRBJ2-3,TRBV27,CASSFRLAGGGDTQYF,TGTGCCAGCAGTTTCCGACTAGCGGGGGGAGGAGATACGCAGTATTTT
once,-,TRBJ1-2,TRBV10-3,CAISESRNKGQTYTF,TGTGCCATCAGTGAGTCTCGTAATAAAGGACAGACCTACACCTTC
-,-,TRBJ2-2,TRBV2,CASRVDTGELFF,TGTGCCAGCAGGGTAGACACCGGGGAGCTGTTTTTT
-,TRBD2,TRBJ2-7,TRBV2,CASRLAEVYEQYF,TGTGCCAGTCGACTAGCGGAGGTCTACGAGCAGTACTTC
-,TRBD2,TRBJ2-2,TRBV29-1,CSVEVSGRGTGELFF,TGCAGCGTTGAAGTTAGCGGGAGAGGTACCGGGGAGCTGTTTTTT
-,TRBD1,TRBJ2-1,TRBV4-2,CASSHERKDRGGYNEQFF,TGTGCCAGCAGCCATGAGCGGAAGGACAGGGGCGGGTACAATGAGCAGTTCTTC
-,-,TRBJ2-3,TRBV7-6,CASSLVVQGSTDTQYF,TGTGCCAGCAGCTTAGTTGTGCAGGGTAGCACAGATACGCAGTATTTT
-,TRBD2,TRBJ2-7,TRBV7-2,CASSLKGGSSEQYF,TGTGCCAGCAGCTTAAAGGGAGGGTCGTCCGAGCAGTACTTC
-,-,TRBJ2-6,TRBV27,CASSTAAGANVLTF,TGTGCCAGCAGCACCGCAGCTGGGGCCAACGTCCTGACTTTC
-,-,TRBJ1-1,TRBV7-9,CASSVQVNTEAFF,TGTGCCAGCAGCGTTCAGGTAAACACTGAAGCTTTCTTT
-,-,TRBJ1-2,TRBV27,CASPLDFGYTF,TGTGCCAGCCCCCTTGACTTCGGCTACACCTTC
-,TRBD1,TRBJ2-7,TRBV7-9,CASSRRTGGSYEQYF,TGTGCCAGCAGCAGAAGGACAGGGGGGTCCTACGAGCAGTACTTC
-,-,TRBJ2-7,TRBV7-2,CASSLSSYEQYF,TGTGCCAGCAGCTTGAGCTCCTACGAGCAGTACTTC
-,TRBD2,TRBJ2-5,TRBV5-5,CASSSTSGRGIETQYF,TGTGCCAGCAGTTCCACTAGCGGGAGGGGCATCGAGACCCAGTACTTC
-,TRBD1,TRBJ2-7,TRBV7-2,CASSSPTGATYEQYF,TGTGCCAGCAGCTCTCCGACAGGGGCCACCTACGAGCAGTACTTC
few,TRBD2,TRBJ2-1,TRBV10-3,CATQRSGSLDEQFF,TGTGCCACCCAGCGGAGCGGGAGTCTGGATGAGCAGTTCTTC
-,-,TRBJ2-5,TRBV7-7,CASSTTGSGPQETQYF,TGTGCTAGCAGCACAACGGGGAGCGGGCCTCAAGAGACCCAGTACTTC
-,TRBD2,TRBJ2-3,TRBV7-9,CASSDLTSGTDTQYF,TGTGCCAGCAGCGACCTGACTAGCGGAACAGATACGCAGTATTTT
-,-,TRBJ1-3,TRBV7-2,CASSLDAGIAGNTIYF,TGTGCCAGCAGCTTAGATGCGGGGATTGCTGGAAACACCATATATTTT
-,TRBD1,TRBJ1-4,TRBV6-1,CASSEVRTGTNEKLFF,TGTGCCAGCAGTGAAGTAAGGACAGGGACTAATGAAAAACTGTTTTTT